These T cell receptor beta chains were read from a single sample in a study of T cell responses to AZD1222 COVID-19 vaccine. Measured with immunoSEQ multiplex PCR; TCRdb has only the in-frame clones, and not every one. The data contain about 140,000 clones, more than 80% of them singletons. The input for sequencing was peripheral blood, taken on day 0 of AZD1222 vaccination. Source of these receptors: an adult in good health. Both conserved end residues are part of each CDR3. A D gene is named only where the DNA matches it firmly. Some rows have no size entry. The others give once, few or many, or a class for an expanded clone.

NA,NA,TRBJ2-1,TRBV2,CASSVDRDNEQFF,TGTGCCAGCAGTGTGGACAGAGACAATGAGCAGTTCTTC
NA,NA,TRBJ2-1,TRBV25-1,CASRGGTLNEQFF,TGTGCCAGCAGAGGTGGGACTTTGAATGAGCAGTTCTTC
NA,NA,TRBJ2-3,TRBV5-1,CASSLNLASTDTQYF,TGCGCCAGCAGCTTGAATCTAGCTAGCACAGATACGCAGTATTTT
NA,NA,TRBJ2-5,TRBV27,CASSFSRVEETQYF,TGTGCCAGCAGTTTTTCCAGGGTCGAAGAGACCCAGTACTTC
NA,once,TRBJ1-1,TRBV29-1,CSLELRSGNTEAFF,TGCAGCCTTGAGCTGCGTTCTGGGAACACTGAAGCTTTCTTT
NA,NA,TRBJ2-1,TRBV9,CASGTSDNEQFF,TGTGCCAGCGGCACCAGTGACAATGAGCAGTTCTTC
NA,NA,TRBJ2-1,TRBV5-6,CASTRSGELLNEQFF,TGTGCCAGCACCCGGTCGGGGGAACTTCTCAATGAGCAGTTCTTC
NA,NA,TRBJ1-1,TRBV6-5,CASRLLRDVRTEAFF,TGTGCCAGCAGGCTGCTAAGAGACGTTAGGACTGAAGCTTTCTTT
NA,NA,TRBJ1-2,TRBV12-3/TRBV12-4,CASSRTTNYGYTF,TGTGCCAGCAGTCGGACAACCAACTATGGCTACACCTTC
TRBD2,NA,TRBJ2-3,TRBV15,CATSRGFLADASSDTQYF,TGTGCCACCAGCAGAGGATTCCTAGCGGACGCCTCCTCAGATACGCAGTATTTT
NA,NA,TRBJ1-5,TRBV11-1,CASSLKGDGNQPQHF,TGTGCCAGCAGCTTAAAAGGGGACGGCAATCAGCCCCAGCATTTT
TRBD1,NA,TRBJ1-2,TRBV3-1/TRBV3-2,CASSQDIGAGTGSFDGYTF,TGTGCCAGCAGCCAAGATATAGGTGCTGGGACAGGCTCATTTGATGGCTACACCTTC
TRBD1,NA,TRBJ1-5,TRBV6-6,CASSKQGNQPQHF,TGTGCCAGCAGTAAACAGGGGAATCAGCCCCAGCATTTT